This T cell receptor beta chain is from a study of early T cells in non-severe SARS-CoV-2 infection. TCRdb called the 5' RACE reads again in MiXCR, with one record for every CDR3 protein. The sample includes around 80,000 distinct CDR3 sequences, about an eighth seen only once; the top ten take under 1.5%. This CDR3 comprises 14 residues. V gave up 5 bases and J gave up 4 bases, with 17 bases separating them. Germline CDR1 reads DFQATT; CDR2 reads SNEGSKA (reference sequence). This clonotype was picked up a small number of times. The chain joins TRBV20-1 to TRBJ1-1; D might be TRBD1 (5 bases). Material: whole blood. The TCR comes from an adult who was a healthcare worker with PCR-confirmed SARS-CoV-2 infection or an uninfected control (not recorded which). This CDR3 reads CSAPVEGRITEAFF. CDR3 in DNA: TGCAGTGCTCCCGTGGAGGGGAGGATCACTGAAGCTTTCTTT.